The 30 T cell receptor beta chains given below trace back to one sample, sequenced in a study of OX40 agonist ivuxolimab in advanced cancers. Assay used: immunoSEQ multiplex PCR; TCRdb lists only in-frame clones, some missing. The repertoire holds 37,000 or so clones, about 90% seen once, with around 19% in the top ten. The starting material was CD4+ or CD8+ T cells sorted from blood, obtained in a trial of the OX40 agonist ivuxolimab. The receptor source for this set is an adult with an advanced solid tumor such as melanoma, head and neck, liver or kidney cancer.

The chain links TRBV6-5 to TRBJ2-5; TRBD1 matches at 9 bases. The ends lost 6 bases at V and 0 bases at J; junction bases unmatched: 5. Germline V gene data show CDR1 as MNHEY and CDR2 as SVGAGI. This CDR3 has 15 amino acids. CDR3 nucleotide sequence: TGTGCCAGCAGACAGGGGGCGGAGTACCAAGAGACCCAGTACTTC. Translation gives CASRQGAEYQETQYF.

J is TRBJ2-3 and V is TRBV13; D may correspond to TRBD1 or TRBD2 (5 bases each). V lost 2 bases, J lost 3 bases, and 18 bases lay in between. This CDR3 contains 17 residues. Germline CDR1 is PRHDT and CDR2 is FYEKMQ (reference sequence). CDR3 region: CASSLTPPGRTTDTQYF. Written as DNA, the CDR3 is TGTGCCAGCAGCTTAACGCCCCCGGGACGCACAACAGATACGCAGTATTTT.

This clone has just one count. The chain recombines TRBV6-6 with TRBJ1-1, with D possibly being TRBD1 (5 bases). From germline, CDR1 is MNHNY and CDR2 SVGAGI (reference sequence). V dropped 0 bases and J dropped 1 base, with 6 bases sitting between them. This CDR3 region has 14 residues. CDR3 sequence: CASSYSTGNTEAFF. The CDR3 DNA reads as TGTGCCAGCAGTTACTCTACAGGGAACACTGAAGCTTTCTTT.

The chain uses TRBV7-9 and TRBJ2-5, with D possibly being TRBD1 or TRBD2 (6 bases each). Trimming cost V 3 bases and J 5 bases, with 10 bases left between them. The CDR3 runs 13 residues. Per the germline V gene, CDR1 is SEHNR and CDR2 is FQNEAQ (reference sequence). The CDR3 coding sequence is TGTGCCAGCAGCTTTGGAGGGGGTGAGACCCAGTACTTC. This gives the protein CASSFGGGETQYF.

The rearrangement uses TRBV6-6 and TRBJ2-7, with 8 bases identical to TRBD1. CDR1 and CDR2 (germline): MNHNY, SVGAGI (reference sequence). This CDR3 has 15 amino acids. V shed 2 bases and J 2 bases; nucleotides not matched to a gene: 5. The CDR3 nucleotides are TGTGCCAGCAGTTACCCGGGGACAGGAGCCTACGAGCAGTACTTC. Translation gives CASSYPGTGAYEQYF.

The chain recombines TRBV5-1 with TRBJ2-7; TRBD1 aligns across 11 bases. The CDR3 extends over 14 amino acids. The V and J ends lost 4 bases and 3 bases, in that order; junction bases with no gene match: 3. Germline V gene lookup returns CDR1 SGHRS and CDR2 YFSETQ. CDR3: CASSIGTGGYEQYF. CDR3 sequence (DNA): TGCGCCAGCAGCATCGGGACAGGGGGCTACGAGCAGTACTTC.

This chain links TRBV19 with TRBJ1-6; D possibly corresponds to TRBD1 (6 bases). Germline V gene sequence: CDR1 LNHDA, CDR2 SQIVND (reference sequence). The CDR3 consists of 16 residues. V gave up 3 bases and J gave up 7 bases, with 16 bases separating them. This CDR3 is CASSIARVRGNSPLHF. CDR3 coding DNA: TGTGCCAGTAGTATCGCAAGGGTCAGGGGAAATTCACCCCTCCACTTT.

This sequence joins TRBV29-1 and TRBJ2-3; D ambiguous. CDR1 SQVTM and CDR2 ANQGSEA come from the germline V gene. CDR3 length: 9 amino acids. V was cut by 5 bases and J by 9 bases, with 6 bases left in between. Here the CDR3 DNA reads TGCAGCGTTCCCGGGACGCAGTATTTT. The encoded protein is CSVPGTQYF.

The V call is TRBV9, the J call TRBJ2-3; D remains unclear. CDR3 length: 14 amino acids. V lost 0 bases to trimming and J lost 4 bases, with 9 bases between them. Per germline, CDR1 SGDLS and CDR2 YYNGEE. The CDR3 reads CASSVDVVPDTQYF. The CDR3 region has the DNA TGTGCCAGCAGCGTAGACGTGGTGCCAGATACGCAGTATTTT.

The chain links TRBV6-1 to TRBJ2-2; TRBD1 aligns across 9 bases. From germline, CDR1 is MNHNS and CDR2 SASEGT. This CDR3 region has 14 residues. V lost 1 base, J lost 6 bases, and 0 bases stayed unmatched. The CDR3 DNA reads TGTGCCAGCAGTGAAGGGACAGGGGCCGGGGAGCTGTTTTTT. This sequence encodes CASSEGTGAGELFF.

The V and J genes are TRBV19 and TRBJ2-2; D gene uncertain. Per germline, CDR1 LNHDA and CDR2 SQIVND (reference sequence). Trimming took off 0 bases at V and 2 bases at J, with 13 bases between the two ends. The CDR3 is 17 amino acids. The CDR3 is CASSIDPIAFNTGELFF. Here the CDR3 DNA reads TGTGCCAGTAGTATAGATCCTATAGCCTTTAACACCGGGGAGCTGTTTTTT.

The chain uses TRBV9 and TRBJ1-4; 9 bases are shared with TRBD1. CDR3 length: 16 amino acids. Trimming cost V 3 bases and J 8 bases; bases outside gene matches: 11. In germline, CDR1 is SGDLS, CDR2 YYNGEE. The CDR3 region has the DNA TGTGCCAGCAGCGCGGAGGGGACAGGGTTGGAGGAAAAACTGTTTTTT. This sequence encodes CASSAEGTGLEEKLFF. The complete variable domain, with remaining parts taken from reference TRBV9 and TRBJ1-4, reads DSGVTQTPKHLITATGQRVTLRCSPRSGDLSVYWYQQSLDQGLQFLIQYYNGEERAKGNILERFSAQQFPDLHSELNLSSLELGDSALYFCASSAEGTGLEEKLFFGSGTQLSVL.

This chain joins TRBV9 and TRBJ1-1; possibly TRBD1 for D (6 bases). Germline CDR1 SGDLS, CDR2 YYNGEE. CDR3 length equals 15 residues. V was shortened by 5 bases and J by 1 base, with 15 bases between the two germline ends. The DNA of the CDR3 is TGTGCCAGCAGACCCGAAGGGGGGCGGAACACTGAAGCTTTCTTT. Encoded protein: CASRPEGGRNTEAFF.

V and J are TRBV19 and TRBJ1-2; 8 bases are a match to TRBD1. Germline assignment: CDR1 LNHDA and CDR2 SQIVND (reference sequence). J was trimmed by 0 bases and V by 5 bases; bases with no gene match: 17. This CDR3 spans 19 amino acids. CDR3 sequence reads: CASSPRQGTRINPNYGYTF. In nucleotides, the CDR3 is TGTGCCAGTAGTCCACGACAGGGGACCAGAATAAATCCTAACTATGGCTACACCTTC. The whole variable domain, filled in from reference TRBV19 and TRBJ1-2, reads DGGITQSPKYLFRKEGQNVTLSCEQNLNHDAMYWYRQDPGQGLRLIYYSQIVNDFQKGDIAEGYSVSREKKESFPLTVTSAQKNPTAFYLCASSPRQGTRINPNYGYTFGSGTRLTVV.

V and J are TRBV19 and TRBJ1-2; D call uncertain. Germline V gives CDR1 LNHDA, CDR2 SQIVND (reference sequence). This CDR3 region has 15 residues. The ends were cut back, 3 bases at V and 2 bases at J, with 13 bases in the middle. The CDR3, as DNA: TGTGCCAGTAGTATTGGGTCTGCCGGGAACTATGGCTACACCTTC. This encodes CASSIGSAGNYGYTF.

The chain joins TRBV4-3 to TRBJ1-2, with D possibly TRBD1 on 6 matching bases. V was shortened by 0 bases and J by 8 bases, with 19 bases between the two germline ends. CDR3 size: 16 residues. Germline CDR1 reads LGHNA; CDR2 reads YSLEER. In nucleotides, the CDR3 is TGCGCCAGCAGCCAAGATTCTAACAGGGCAGTAGGAGGCTACACCTTC. Residues: CASSQDSNRAVGGYTF.

V usage is TRBV5-4 and J usage is TRBJ2-1; perhaps TRBD2 as D (6 bases). With 0 bases removed from V and 10 bases from J, the gap between germline ends came to 11 bases. The CDR3 extends over 13 amino acids. Germline CDR1 reads SGHNT; CDR2 reads YYREEE (reference sequence). The CDR3 here is CASSLGGAPEQFF. The CDR3 bases are TGTGCCAGCAGCTTGGGCGGGGCCCCGGAGCAGTTCTTC.

This clone has only one observation. The germline gene is not matched at one end of the junction; a read error may be the cause. This chain uses TRBV19 with TRBJ1-1; D uncertain. The CDR3 contains 15 residues. Per germline, CDR1 LNHDA and CDR2 SQIVND (reference sequence). Here the CDR3 reads CASRIGAGSNTEAFF. CDR3 in DNA: TGTGCCAGTAGAATAGGTGCGGGGAGCAACACTGAAGCTTTCTTT.

The chain carries TRBV5-1 and TRBJ2-7; either TRBD1 or TRBD2 may supply D (6 bases each). CDR1 is SGHRS and CDR2 is YFSETQ in the germline V gene. The CDR3 loop spans 13 amino acids. V dropped 2 bases and J dropped 4 bases, with 10 bases sitting between them. As DNA, the CDR3 is TGCGCCAGCAGCTTTGGAGGGGGATACGAGCAGTACTTC. This gives the protein CASSFGGGYEQYF.

This clone was detected only once. This chain links TRBV12-5 with TRBJ1-2, with a weak D call TRBD1 (5 bases). The CDR3 contains 14 residues. Germline V gene data show CDR1 as LGHNT and CDR2 as FRNRAP. V lost 3 bases and J 6 bases, leaving 14 bases between the germline ends. The CDR3 DNA reads as TGTGCTAGTGGTTTTTCGTCGGGGCTGGATGGCTACACCTTC. Residues: CASGFSSGLDGYTF.

The gene calls are TRBV7-9 and TRBJ1-2, with 9 bases identical to TRBD1. The CDR3 runs to 17 residues. Germline CDR1 reads SEHNR; CDR2 reads FQNEAQ (reference sequence). V trimming: 5 bases; J trimming: 0 bases; junction bases outside the gene matches: 10. The CDR3, as DNA: TGTGCCAGCAGCCGAATACAGGGGGCCGGTCCTAACTATGGCTACACCTTC. Translated: CASSRIQGAGPNYGYTF. Full variable domain (remainder filled in from reference TRBV7-9 and TRBJ1-2): DTGVSQNPRHKITKRGQNVTFRCDPISEHNRLYWYRQTLGQGPEFLTYFQNEAQLEKSRLLSDRFSAERPKGSFSTLEIQRTEQGDSAMYLCASSRIQGAGPNYGYTFGSGTRLTVV.

This chain uses TRBV7-2 with TRBJ2-2; D remains ambiguous. Germline lookup yields CDR1 SGHTA and CDR2 FQGNSA. Trimming removed 2 bases at V and 8 bases at J, with 9 bases between. The CDR3 contains 13 residues. Here the CDR3 reads CASSLRWTGELFF. DNA of the CDR3: TGTGCCAGCAGCTTACGATGGACGGGGGAGCTGTTTTTT.

V is TRBV7-8 and J is TRBJ1-2; D is unresolved. V dropped 2 bases and J dropped 0 bases, with 7 bases sitting between them. The CDR3 is made up of 14 amino acids. Germline values: CDR1 SGHVS, CDR2 FQNEAQ. This CDR3 is CASSLTPANYGYTF. The DNA for the CDR3 is TGTGCCAGCAGCTTAACACCTGCTAACTATGGCTACACCTTC.

The rearrangement joins TRBV28 to TRBJ1-2, with D maybe TRBD1 (5 bases). This CDR3 comprises 11 residues. V lost 3 bases and J 10 bases, leaving 9 bases between the germline ends. From germline, CDR1 is MDHEN and CDR2 SYDVKM. CDR3 sequence (DNA): TGTGCCAGCAGTTTTCAGGGTATCTACACCTTC. Amino acid sequence: CASSFQGIYTF.

The rearrangement links TRBV6-6 to TRBJ1-4; 11 positions match TRBD1. The V gene end was trimmed by 8 bases and the J gene end by 0 bases; junction bases not matched to a gene: 2. The length of the CDR3 is 15 residues. The germline gives CDR1 MNHNY, CDR2 SVGAGI (reference sequence). CDR3 sequence (DNA): TGTGCCAGCTGGGACAGGGGGTCAACTAATGAAAAACTGTTTTTT. Translating it yields CASWDRGSTNEKLFF.

The chain employs TRBV6-6 and TRBJ2-1; 8 bases fit TRBD1. The germline V gene encodes CDR1 MNHNY and CDR2 SVGAGI (reference sequence). After removal of 6 bases from V and 4 bases from J, the junction contained 8 bases not matched to a gene. The CDR3 loop spans 15 amino acids. CDR3 residues: CASSPLDRGYNEQFF. The DNA of the CDR3 is TGTGCCAGCAGCCCCCTAGACAGGGGATACAATGAGCAGTTCTTC.

This chain links TRBV11-1 with TRBJ1-2, with 11 bases lining up with TRBD1. Germline values: CDR1 SGHAT, CDR2 FQDESV (reference sequence). Trimming cost V 5 bases and J 6 bases; bases outside gene matches: 8. This CDR3 is 15 amino acids long. The CDR3 is CASSPRDRGTDGYTF. The DNA of the CDR3 is TGTGCCAGCAGCCCTAGGGACAGGGGGACGGATGGCTACACCTTC.

The chain employs TRBV27 and TRBJ2-7, with 8 nucleotides matching TRBD1. The CDR3 loop spans 15 amino acids. In germline, CDR1 is MNHEY, CDR2 SMNVEV (reference sequence). V gave up 11 bases and J gave up 6 bases; unmatched junction bases: 18. The DNA for the CDR3 is TGTGCCTCCAGCCCCCAGGGGACAGGTTTGGGCGAGCAGTACTTC. Its protein product is CASSPQGTGLGEQYF.

This clone was seen just once. The CDR3 DNA is TGTGCCAGCAGCTTGGGCGGCGGGGGTGACTACAATGAGCAGTTCTTC. Translation: CASSLGGGGDYNEQFF. The chain is built from TRBV5-4 and TRBJ2-1; 7 nucleotides agree with TRBD2. The junction had 6 bases not matched to a gene; V was cut back by 0 bases and J by 3 bases. Germline V CDR1 and CDR2: SGHNT, YYREEE (reference sequence). The CDR3 has 16 residues.

This rearrangement joins TRBV19 to TRBJ2-7; 12 bases fit TRBD1. This CDR3 has 16 amino acids. Germline CDR1 is LNHDA and CDR2 is SQIVND (reference sequence). Unmatched junction bases numbered 12, after V lost 0 bases and J lost 12 bases. The CDR3: CASSIERDRGRVGGYF. The CDR3, as DNA: TGTGCCAGTAGTATAGAACGGGACAGGGGGCGGGTAGGCGGGTACTTC. Full variable domain (rest looked up from reference TRBV19 and TRBJ2-7): DGGITQSPKYLFRKEGQNVTLSCEQNLNHDAMYWYRQDPGQGLRLIYYSQIVNDFQKGDIAEGYSVSREKKESFPLTVTSAQKNPTAFYLCASSIERDRGRVGGYFGPGTRLTVT.